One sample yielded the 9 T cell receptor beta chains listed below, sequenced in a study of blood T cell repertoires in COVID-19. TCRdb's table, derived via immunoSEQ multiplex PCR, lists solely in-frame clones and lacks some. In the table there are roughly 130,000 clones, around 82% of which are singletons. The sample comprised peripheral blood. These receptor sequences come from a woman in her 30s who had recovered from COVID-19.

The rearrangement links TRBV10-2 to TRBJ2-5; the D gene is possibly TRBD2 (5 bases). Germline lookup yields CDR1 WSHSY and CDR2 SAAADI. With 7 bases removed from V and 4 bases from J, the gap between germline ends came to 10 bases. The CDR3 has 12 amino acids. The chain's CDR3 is CASKEGRETQYF. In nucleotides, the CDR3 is TGCGCCAGCAAAGAAGGGAGAGAGACCCAGTACTTC.

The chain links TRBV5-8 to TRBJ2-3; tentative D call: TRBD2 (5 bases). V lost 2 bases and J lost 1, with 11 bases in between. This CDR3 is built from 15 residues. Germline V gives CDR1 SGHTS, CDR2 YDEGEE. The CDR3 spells CASSFKAAGTDTQYF. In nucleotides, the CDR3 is TGTGCCAGCAGCTTTAAAGCGGCGGGCACAGATACGCAGTATTTT.

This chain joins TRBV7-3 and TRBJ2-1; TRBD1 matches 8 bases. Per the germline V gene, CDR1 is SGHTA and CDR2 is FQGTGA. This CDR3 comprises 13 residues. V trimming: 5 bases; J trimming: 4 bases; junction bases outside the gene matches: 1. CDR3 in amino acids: CASSRTGYNEQFF. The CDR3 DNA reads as TGTGCCAGCAGCCGGACAGGGTACAATGAGCAGTTCTTC.

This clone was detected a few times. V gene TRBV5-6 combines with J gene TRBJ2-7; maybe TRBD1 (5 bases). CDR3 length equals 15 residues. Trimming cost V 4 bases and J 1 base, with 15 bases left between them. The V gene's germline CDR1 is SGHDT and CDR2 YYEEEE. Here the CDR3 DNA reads TGTGCCAGCAGCCTATACGGACAAGTTTCCTACGAGCAGTACTTC. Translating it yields CASSLYGQVSYEQYF.

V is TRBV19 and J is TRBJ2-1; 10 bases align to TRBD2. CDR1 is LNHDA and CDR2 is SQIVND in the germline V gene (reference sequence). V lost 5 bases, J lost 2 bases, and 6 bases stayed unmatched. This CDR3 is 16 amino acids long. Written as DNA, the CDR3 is TGTGCCAGTAGTGTTTTAGCGGGAGGCGCCTACAATGAGCAGTTCTTC. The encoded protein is CASSVLAGGAYNEQFF.

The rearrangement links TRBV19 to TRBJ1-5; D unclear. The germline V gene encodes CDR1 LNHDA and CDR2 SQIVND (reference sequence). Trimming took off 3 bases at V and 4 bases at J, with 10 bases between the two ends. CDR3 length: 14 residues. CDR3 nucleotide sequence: TGTGCCAGTAGTATCTCCGGGAAAAATCAGCCCCAGCATTTT. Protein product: CASSISGKNQPQHF.

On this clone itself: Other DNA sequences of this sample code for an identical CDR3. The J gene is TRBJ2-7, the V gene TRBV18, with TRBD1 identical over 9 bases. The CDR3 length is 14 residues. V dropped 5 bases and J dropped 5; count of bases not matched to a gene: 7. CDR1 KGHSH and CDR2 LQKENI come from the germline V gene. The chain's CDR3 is CASSDGQGIHEQYF. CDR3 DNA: TGTGCCAGCTCAGACGGACAGGGGATCCACGAGCAGTACTTC.

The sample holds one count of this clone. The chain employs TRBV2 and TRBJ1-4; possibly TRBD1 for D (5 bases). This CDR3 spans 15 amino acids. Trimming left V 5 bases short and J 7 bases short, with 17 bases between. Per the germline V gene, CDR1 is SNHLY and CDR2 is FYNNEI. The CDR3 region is CASSFDSPKVEKLFF. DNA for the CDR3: TGTGCCAGCAGTTTCGACAGTCCTAAAGTTGAAAAACTGTTTTTT.

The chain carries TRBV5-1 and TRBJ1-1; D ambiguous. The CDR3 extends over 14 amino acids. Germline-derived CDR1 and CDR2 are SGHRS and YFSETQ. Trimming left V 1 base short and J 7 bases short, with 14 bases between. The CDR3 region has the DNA TGCGCCAGCAGCTTGCGGTCCGGGAATATTGAAGCTTTCTTT. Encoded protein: CASSLRSGNIEAFF.